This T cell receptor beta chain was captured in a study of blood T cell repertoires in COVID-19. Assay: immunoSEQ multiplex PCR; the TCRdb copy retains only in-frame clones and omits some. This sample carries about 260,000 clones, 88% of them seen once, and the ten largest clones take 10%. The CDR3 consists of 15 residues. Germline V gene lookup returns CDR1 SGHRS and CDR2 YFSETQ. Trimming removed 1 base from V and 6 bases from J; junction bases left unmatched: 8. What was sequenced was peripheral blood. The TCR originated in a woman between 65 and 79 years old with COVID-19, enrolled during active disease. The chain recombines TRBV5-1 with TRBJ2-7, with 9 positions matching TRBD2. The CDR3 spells CASSLLAGKTGEQYF. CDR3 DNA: TGCGCCAGCAGCTTGCTAGCGGGAAAAACCGGCGAGCAGTACTTC.